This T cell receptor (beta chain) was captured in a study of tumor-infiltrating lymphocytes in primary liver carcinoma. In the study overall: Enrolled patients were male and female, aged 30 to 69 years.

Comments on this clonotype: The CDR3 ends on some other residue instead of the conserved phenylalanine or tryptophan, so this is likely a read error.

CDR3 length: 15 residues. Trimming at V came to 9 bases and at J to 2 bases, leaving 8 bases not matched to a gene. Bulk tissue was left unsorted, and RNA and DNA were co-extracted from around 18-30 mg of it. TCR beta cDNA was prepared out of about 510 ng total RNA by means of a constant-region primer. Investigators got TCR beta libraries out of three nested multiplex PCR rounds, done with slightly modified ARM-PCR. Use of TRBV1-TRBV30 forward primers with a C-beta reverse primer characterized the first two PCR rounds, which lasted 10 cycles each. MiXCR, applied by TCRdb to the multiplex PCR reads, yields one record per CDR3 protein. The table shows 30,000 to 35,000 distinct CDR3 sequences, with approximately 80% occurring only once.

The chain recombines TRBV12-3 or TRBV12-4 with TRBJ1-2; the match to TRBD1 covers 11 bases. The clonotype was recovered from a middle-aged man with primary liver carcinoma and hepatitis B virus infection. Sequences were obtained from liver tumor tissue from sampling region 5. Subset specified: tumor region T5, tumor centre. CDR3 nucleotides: TGTGCCAGTAGCCTCGGACAGGGGGCGAACTATGGCTACACCCTC. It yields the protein CASSLGQGANYGYTL.